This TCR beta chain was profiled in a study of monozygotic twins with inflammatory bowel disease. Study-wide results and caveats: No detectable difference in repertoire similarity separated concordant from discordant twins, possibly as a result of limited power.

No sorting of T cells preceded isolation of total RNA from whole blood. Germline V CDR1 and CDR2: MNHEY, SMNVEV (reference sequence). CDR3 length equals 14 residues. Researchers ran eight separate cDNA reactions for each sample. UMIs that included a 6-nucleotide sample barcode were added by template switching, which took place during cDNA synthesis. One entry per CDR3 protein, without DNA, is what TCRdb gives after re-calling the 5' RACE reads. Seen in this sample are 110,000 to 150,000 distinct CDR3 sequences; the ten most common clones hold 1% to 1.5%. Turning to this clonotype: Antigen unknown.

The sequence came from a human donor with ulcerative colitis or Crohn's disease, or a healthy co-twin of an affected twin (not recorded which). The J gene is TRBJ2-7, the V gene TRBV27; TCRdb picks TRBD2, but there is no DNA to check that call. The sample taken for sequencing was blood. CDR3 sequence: CASRPLAGTYAQYF.